The 29 T cell receptor beta chains given below trace back to one sample, sequenced in a study of blood T cell repertoires in COVID-19. Profiling relied on immunoSEQ multiplex PCR, and the TCRdb table lists in-frame clones only, not all of them. The sample has hundreds of thousands of clones, 88% seen once; the top ten hold around 0.67%. Sequences were obtained from peripheral blood. The receptors shown here come from a human donor in a cohort sampled during active COVID-19.

The CDR3 here is CASSFPQGQGFREQYF. The CDR3 bases are TGTGCCAGCAGTTTTCCTCAGGGACAGGGTTTCCGGGAGCAGTACTTC. This rearrangement joins TRBV28 to TRBJ2-7; 9 bases align to TRBD1. The germline V gene has CDR1 MDHEN and CDR2 SYDVKM. V was clipped by 3 bases and J by 7 bases; unmatched bases: 13. CDR3 size: 16 residues. Drawing the rest from reference TRBV28 and TRBJ2-7, the complete variable domain is DVKVTQSSRYLVKRTGEKVFLECVQDMDHENMFWYRQDPGLGLRLIYFSYDVKMKEKGDIPEGYSVSREKKERFSLILESASTNQTSMYLCASSFPQGQGFREQYFGPGTRLTVT.

The chain is built from TRBV6-5 and TRBJ2-7, with 13 bases matching TRBD2. The CDR3 is 16 amino acids. V gave up 4 bases and J gave up 3 bases; unmatched junction bases: 6. Germline values: CDR1 MNHEY, CDR2 SVGAGI. The CDR3 here is CASSSRTSGRFYEQYF. The DNA for the CDR3 is TGTGCCAGCAGTTCTCGGACTAGCGGGAGATTCTACGAGCAGTACTTC.

The chain has TRBV3-1 (or the pseudogene TRBV3-2) and TRBJ1-2, with D hard to call. The germline gives CDR1 LGHDT, CDR2 YNNKEL (reference sequence). The CDR3 has 14 residues. Trimming removed 0 bases at V and 2 bases at J, with 7 bases between. CDR3 nucleotides: TGTGCCAGCAGCCAAGAGGCGGGGAACTATGGCTACACCTTC. It codes for CASSQEAGNYGYTF.

The chain combines TRBV4-3 with TRBJ2-7; D might be TRBD2 (5 bases). CDR3 length: 15 residues. Germline CDR1 is LGHNA and CDR2 is YSLEER. V lost 4 bases, J lost 3 bases, and 16 bases lay in between. The CDR3 nucleotides are TGCGCCAGCAGCCGAGACGGCACAAGCGGCTACGAGCAGTACTTC. Translating gives CASSRDGTSGYEQYF.

The chain uses TRBV6-6 and TRBJ2-1, with D possibly being TRBD2 (6 bases). Germline V lookup: CDR1 MNHNY, CDR2 SVGAGI (reference sequence). The CDR3 sequence is 13 residues long. Trimming removed 7 bases from V and 8 bases from J, with 15 bases in between. DNA for the CDR3: TGTGCCAGCATGTCATACGGGAGCCATGAGCAGTTCTTC. It yields the protein CASMSYGSHEQFF.

This clone has just a few counts. The chain uses TRBV27 and TRBJ1-2; TRBD1 is a possible D gene (6 bases). Trimming removed 9 bases at V and 4 bases at J, with 15 bases between. In germline, CDR1 is MNHEY, CDR2 SMNVEV (reference sequence). This CDR3 has 13 residues. The CDR3 DNA reads as TGTGCCAGTGCCTCCGGGACAAGCTATGGCTACACCTTC. The encoded protein is CASASGTSYGYTF.

The chain employs TRBV4-1 and TRBJ1-4; D is unresolved. This CDR3 has 13 amino acids. Germline CDR1 is MGHRA and CDR2 is YSYEKL. V dropped 1 base and J dropped 7 bases, with 7 bases sitting between them. CDR3 coding DNA: TGCGCCAGCAGCCAAGGGCCAGTTGAAAAACTGTTTTTT. Amino acids: CASSQGPVEKLFF.

The chain couples TRBV19 to TRBJ1-2; 11 bases agree with TRBD1. Trimming removed 6 bases from V and 3 bases from J; junction bases left unmatched: 3. The CDR3 length is 14 residues. In germline, CDR1 is LNHDA, CDR2 SQIVND (reference sequence). CDR3 residues: CASRKGQGDYGYTF. For the CDR3, the DNA is TGTGCCAGTAGGAAGGGACAGGGGGACTATGGCTACACCTTC.

The chain has TRBV30 and TRBJ2-7; 9 bases are shared with TRBD2. The CDR3 loop spans 15 amino acids. V gave up 0 bases and J gave up 6 bases; unmatched junction bases: 9. CDR1 is GTSNPN and CDR2 is SVGIG in the germline V gene (reference sequence). As DNA, the CDR3 is TGTGCCTGGAGTGTACACCTAGCGGGGAAACGCGAGCAGTACTTC. Its translation: CAWSVHLAGKREQYF.

The chain has TRBV27 and TRBJ2-7; 10 nucleotides align to TRBD1. The CDR3 is 18 amino acids. V was pared by 8 bases and J by 2 bases, with 18 bases of the junction left unmatched. Germline CDR1 MNHEY, CDR2 SMNVEV (reference sequence). CDR3 nucleotide sequence: TGTGCCAGCGGCGAATTGGGTGGGGGACAGGGGCTCGCCTACGAGCAGTACTTC. It codes for CASGELGGGQGLAYEQYF.

This clone was seen once. The chain has TRBV11-2 and TRBJ1-4; D might be TRBD1 (6 bases). Trimming cost V 4 bases and J 4 bases, with 16 bases left between them. The germline V gene encodes CDR1 SGHAT and CDR2 FQNNGV. This CDR3 region has 16 residues. This CDR3 reads CASSSETGPFNEKLFF. The CDR3 DNA is TGTGCCAGCAGCTCCGAAACAGGGCCTTTTAATGAAAAACTGTTTTTT.

This chain joins TRBV2 and TRBJ2-3; D might be TRBD2 (6 bases). This CDR3 has 15 residues. Per germline, CDR1 SNHLY and CDR2 FYNNEI. The V and J ends lost 3 bases and 2 bases respectively, with 12 bases between them. The CDR3 DNA reads as TGTGCCAGCAGTGACTTTACGGGAGACACAGATACGCAGTATTTT. Translated: CASSDFTGDTDTQYF.

This rearrangement joins TRBV19 to TRBJ1-5, with a tentative D call TRBD1 (5 bases). The germline CDR1 and CDR2 sequences are LNHDA and SQIVND (reference sequence). Trimming took 0 bases from V and 2 from J, leaving 11 bases between them. The CDR3 consists of 16 residues. CDR3 nucleotides: TGTGCCAGTAGTATAGATCACGGGGGAGGCAATCAGCCCCAGCATTTT. Amino acids: CASSIDHGGGNQPQHF.

V and J are TRBV6-1 and TRBJ1-6; no clear D gene. The V gene's germline CDR1 is MNHNS and CDR2 SASEGT. V lost 3 bases, J lost 8 bases, and 14 bases lay in between. This CDR3 spans 15 amino acids. The CDR3 spells CASSESRERDSPLHF. The CDR3 nucleotides read TGTGCCAGCAGTGAGTCACGGGAACGTGATTCACCCCTCCACTTT.

The genes are TRBV18 and TRBJ1-2, with D maybe TRBD1 (5 bases). V was pared by 3 bases and J by 1 base, with 15 bases between. The CDR3 sequence is 16 residues long. Germline CDR1 is KGHSH and CDR2 is LQKENI. As DNA, the CDR3 is TGTGCCAGCTCACCCAGGGCAGAAGGAATTAACTATGGCTACACCTTC. Translating gives CASSPRAEGINYGYTF.

J is TRBJ1-1 and V is TRBV9; TRBD1 matches 8 bases. There are 13 residues in the CDR3. J lost 5 bases, V lost 3 bases, and 3 bases had no gene match. Germline assignment: CDR1 SGDLS and CDR2 YYNGEE. As DNA, the CDR3 is TGTGCCAGCAGCGCGGACAGGGAAACTGAAGCTTTCTTT. This gives the protein CASSADRETEAFF. The whole variable domain, filled in from reference TRBV9 and TRBJ1-1, reads DSGVTQTPKHLITATGQRVTLRCSPRSGDLSVYWYQQSLDQGLQFLIQYYNGEERAKGNILERFSAQQFPDLHSELNLSSLELGDSALYFCASSADRETEAFFGQGTRLTVV.

The chain has TRBV5-6 and TRBJ2-7, with 11 bases matching TRBD2. The CDR3 consists of 15 residues. In germline, CDR1 is SGHDT, CDR2 YYEEEE. The trim removed 6 bases at V and 4 bases at J, leaving 9 bases unmatched. The CDR3 bases are TGTGCCAGCATCCGGACTAGCGGGTGGAGGTACGAGCAGTACTTC. Translated, it gives CASIRTSGWRYEQYF.

V usage is TRBV6-2 or TRBV6-3 and J usage is TRBJ1-1; the match to TRBD1 covers 8 bases. This CDR3 spans 12 amino acids. The V and J ends lost 6 bases and 9 bases, in that order; junction bases with no gene match: 6. Germline-derived CDR1 and CDR2 are MNHEY and SVGEGT. The DNA of the CDR3 is TGTGCCAGCAGCCTTCGACAGGGGCAAGCTTTCTTT. Its protein product is CASSLRQGQAFF.

The chain recombines TRBV19 with TRBJ1-5; 8 positions agree with TRBD1. J was trimmed by 6 bases and V by 5 bases; bases with no gene match: 21. The CDR3 runs 19 residues. CDR1 and CDR2 from the germline V gene are LNHDA and SQIVND (reference sequence). CDR3 DNA: TGTGCCAGTAGTGAAATGGTTGTGACAGGGGCCCTTCGGGGTCAGCCCCAGCATTTT. Translation: CASSEMVVTGALRGQPQHF. The full variable domain, its missing parts supplied by reference TRBV19 and TRBJ1-5, is DGGITQSPKYLFRKEGQNVTLSCEQNLNHDAMYWYRQDPGQGLRLIYYSQIVNDFQKGDIAEGYSVSREKKESFPLTVTSAQKNPTAFYLCASSEMVVTGALRGQPQHFGDGTRLSIL.

The V and J genes are TRBV19 and TRBJ1-5; 7 nucleotides match TRBD1. CDR1 and CDR2 from the germline V gene are LNHDA and SQIVND (reference sequence). V lost 6 bases to trimming and J lost 0 bases; unmatched junction nucleotides: 11. This CDR3 comprises 17 residues. The CDR3 reads CASSDPGTVYSNQPQHF. The CDR3 region has the DNA TGTGCCAGTAGCGATCCCGGGACAGTCTATAGCAATCAGCCCCAGCATTTT.

This chain connects TRBV5-4 to TRBJ1-5; no clear D gene. Trimming cost V 0 bases and J 4 bases, with 11 bases left between them. The CDR3 spans 15 residues. Germline V gene sequence: CDR1 SGHNT, CDR2 YYREEE (reference sequence). In DNA form, the CDR3 reads TGTGCCAGCAGCTTGGGTGTACAGCCGAATCAGCCCCAGCATTTT. Protein: CASSLGVQPNQPQHF.

The chain combines TRBV12-3 or TRBV12-4 with TRBJ1-2; D remains unclear. This CDR3 has 13 residues. With 2 bases removed from V and 3 bases from J, the gap between germline ends came to 7 bases. The CDR3 loop is CASSLSVDYGYTF. DNA for the CDR3: TGTGCCAGCAGTTTATCTGTTGACTATGGCTACACCTTC.

The sample holds a few counts of this clone. This rearrangement joins TRBV25-1 to TRBJ1-2; maybe TRBD1 (6 bases). Germline V lookup: CDR1 MGHDK, CDR2 SYGVNS. V lost 0 bases, J lost 5 bases, and 10 bases lay in between. The CDR3 spans 14 residues. The CDR3 region has the DNA TGTGCCAGCAGTGAATATCGGCAGGGGTATGGCTACACCTTC. Protein: CASSEYRQGYGYTF.

This clone was observed a few times. The J gene is TRBJ1-1, the V gene TRBV6-5; D ambiguous. The CDR3 covers 13 residues. The V and J ends lost 6 bases and 2 bases respectively, with 10 bases between them. In germline, CDR1 is MNHEY, CDR2 SVGAGI. The CDR3 nucleotides read TGTGCCAGCAGAGAGGTTACTAACACTGAAGCTTTCTTT. This encodes CASREVTNTEAFF.

The V gene is TRBV6-2 or TRBV6-3, the J gene TRBJ1-1, with no clear D. V lost 3 bases to trimming and J lost 0 bases, with 8 bases between them. The CDR3 is made up of 14 amino acids. Germline CDR1 reads MNHEY; CDR2 reads SVGEGT. The CDR3 here is CASSYGGMNTEAFF. The CDR3 nucleotides are TGTGCCAGCAGTTATGGAGGAATGAACACTGAAGCTTTCTTT.

This clone was observed once. V is TRBV5-6 and J is TRBJ1-6; D is unclear. Trimming left V 2 bases short and J 5 bases short, with 8 bases between. The CDR3 covers 14 residues. Germline V gives CDR1 SGHDT, CDR2 YYEEEE. The CDR3 loop reads CASSLSLNNSPLHF. The CDR3, as DNA: TGTGCCAGCAGCTTATCACTAAATAATTCACCCCTCCACTTT.

V usage is TRBV15 and J usage is TRBJ1-6; D gene uncertain. The V and J ends lost 3 bases and 3 bases respectively, with 15 bases between them. The CDR3 length is 17 residues. Germline V CDR1 and CDR2: LNHNV, YYDKDF (reference sequence). As DNA, the CDR3 is TGTGCCACCAGCAGTGAAGGGCCGGGGTTCTATAATTCACCCCTCCACTTT. Translated: CATSSEGPGFYNSPLHF.

This chain links TRBV6-4 with TRBJ2-5; 7 nucleotides line up with TRBD1. CDR3 length: 15 residues. The germline gives CDR1 MRHNA, CDR2 SNTAGT. The trim removed 2 bases at V and 1 base at J, leaving 4 bases unmatched. For the CDR3, the DNA is TGTGCCAGCAGTGACGATGGGACAGCCCAAGAGACCCAGTACTTC. Its translation: CASSDDGTAQETQYF.

The J gene is TRBJ1-2, the V gene TRBV7-8; 9 bases align to TRBD1. V was pared by 3 bases and J by 4 bases, with 6 bases of the junction left unmatched. In germline, CDR1 is SGHVS, CDR2 FQNEAQ. The CDR3 is 15 amino acids. DNA of the CDR3: TGTGCCAGCAGCTTCAGGACAGGGGAGGCCTATGGCTACACCTTC. Translating gives CASSFRTGEAYGYTF.